The present TCR beta chain was sequenced within a study of shared clonotypes between healthy human individuals. This CDR3 contains 15 residues. Between the trimmed V and J ends, which lost 4 bases and 4 bases, there was a span of 16 bases. Germline-derived CDR1 and CDR2 are SGHDN and FVKESK. Some clones are missing from TCRdb's copy, which holds only in-frame ones; the method was immunoSEQ multiplex PCR. The sample lists about 1.1 million clones, approximately 80% occurring once. This chain uses TRBV14 with TRBJ1-1, with D perhaps matching TRBD1 (6 bases). Sequencing was done on a sample of memory CD4+ T cells from PBMCs. Indicated subset: CD45RA-negative fraction. The receptor was derived from a man aged 18 to 29 in good health. Some clones in this sample may be carry-over from other donors' samples. DNA for the CDR3: TGTGCCAGCAGCCCCCTGGGGGCACGGAGCACTGAAGCTTTCTTT. Translating it yields CASSPLGARSTEAFF.